Described below is a single T cell receptor beta chain sequence and its context. Its antigen is currently unknown. The data belong to a study of OX40 agonist ivuxolimab in advanced cancers. Study-wide results and caveats: The mean number of expanded clones was higher in CD8+ T cells than in CD4+.

V shed 10 bases and J shed 4 bases, with 16 bases lying between them. The length of the CDR3 is 13 residues. Germline V CDR1 and CDR2: MNHEY, SVGAGI. TCRdb keeps only in-frame clones here, not all; method: immunoSEQ multiplex PCR. Among 65,000 to 70,000 clones listed, over 60% were seen once. The sequencing here drew on CD4+ or CD8+ T cells sorted from blood, taken in a trial of the OX40 agonist ivuxolimab. The chain couples TRBV6-5 to TRBJ1-2; tentative D call: TRBD1 (5 bases). The receptor comes from an adult with an advanced solid tumor such as melanoma, head and neck, liver or kidney cancer. CDR3 amino acids: CAIRRAEGYGYTF. The CDR3 nucleotides read TGTGCCATCCGCAGGGCAGAAGGCTATGGCTACACCTTC.